Each of the 9 T cell receptor beta chains below was sequenced from the same sample in a study of T cell repertoires in cytomegalovirus infection. TCRdb reprocessed the reads with MiXCR, giving one entry per CDR3 protein. This sample has some 940,000 distinct CDR3 sequences, with about a third found just once. Their antigen targets remain unknown. Specimen: cultured CD8+ T cells from PBMCs, collected from culture after CMV antigen stimulation. The receptors stem from a human donor in good health (CMV status not recorded). Some clones in this sample may be carry-over from other donors' samples.

This clonotype came up a few times. This rearrangement joins TRBV7-6 to TRBJ2-5; 15 bases are shared with TRBD2. The J segment lost 2 bases and the V segment lost 5 bases, leaving 6 bases of the junction unmatched. Germline V CDR1 and CDR2: SGHVS, FNYEAQ. The CDR3 has 17 amino acids. The CDR3 spells CASSRRTSGGVQETQYF. The CDR3 DNA sequence: TGTGCCAGCAGCCGCCGGACTAGCGGGGGGGTTCAAGAGACCCAGTACTTC.

Notes on this clonotype: At one end, the junction sequence differs from germline, possibly due to a read error. This sequence joins TRBV4-2 and TRBJ1-2, with no clear D. The germline V gene encodes CDR1 LGHNA and CDR2 YNFKEQ. The CDR3 consists of 17 residues. The CDR3 region is CASSQDLRSKAKYGYTF. In DNA form, the CDR3 reads TGTGCCAGCAGCCAAGATTTAAGGTCGAAGGCTAAGTATGGCTACACCTTC.

In this sample, this clonotype turned up a few times. The chain has TRBV6-1 and TRBJ2-2, with 9 bases lining up with TRBD1. Germline values: CDR1 MNHNS, CDR2 SASEGT. J lost 4 bases, V lost 6 bases, and 3 bases had no gene match. The CDR3 runs to 14 residues. The CDR3 sequence: CASRGTGSTGELFF. The CDR3 nucleotides read TGTGCCAGCAGAGGGACAGGGAGCACCGGGGAGCTGTTTTTT.

This rearrangement joins TRBV12-3 or TRBV12-4 to TRBJ1-1; 11 bases agree with TRBD1. This CDR3 is built from 14 residues. V lost 6 bases and J lost 5; bases outside the gene matches: 5. The CDR3 reads CASRRDRGGTEAFF. In DNA form, the CDR3 reads TGTGCCAGCAGACGGGACAGGGGGGGGACTGAAGCTTTCTTT.

This clonotype was observed a few times. The rearrangement uses TRBV12-3 or TRBV12-4 and TRBJ2-3; D may be TRBD2 (5 bases). The V and J ends lost 6 bases and 0 bases respectively, with 10 bases between them. This CDR3 has 14 amino acids. The CDR3 loop reads CASSPPSSTDTQYF. CDR3 nucleotide sequence: TGTGCCAGCAGCCCTCCTAGCAGCACAGATACGCAGTATTTT.

This clonotype has just a few counts. The chain uses TRBV7-9 and TRBJ1-5, with TRBD1 as a possible D gene (5 bases). Trimming removed 4 bases from V and 5 bases from J, with 15 bases in between. CDR1 SEHNR and CDR2 FQNEAQ come from the germline V gene (reference sequence). The CDR3 is made up of 15 amino acids. The CDR3 reads CASSSETVSYQPQHF. In nucleotides, the CDR3 is TGTGCCAGCAGCTCGGAGACAGTAAGCTATCAGCCCCAGCATTTT.

This clonotype was seen repeatedly, ten times or more. The rearrangement joins TRBV7-2 to TRBJ2-1, with unresolved D. CDR1 SGHTA and CDR2 FQGNSA come from the germline V gene. The CDR3 consists of 15 residues. V gave up 2 bases and J gave up 4 bases, with 12 bases separating them. The CDR3 here is CASSLRSSPYNEQFF. The DNA for the CDR3 is TGTGCCAGCAGCTTAAGGAGTAGTCCATACAATGAGCAGTTCTTC. The whole variable domain, filled in from reference TRBV7-2 and TRBJ2-1, reads GAGVSQSPSNKVTEKGKDVELRCDPISGHTALYWYRQSLGQGLEFLIYFQGNSAPDKSGLPSDRFSAERTGGSVSTLTIQRTQQEDSAVYLCASSLRSSPYNEQFFGPGTRLTVL.

This clonotype was picked up many times. The chain couples TRBV7-3 to TRBJ2-3, with D hard to call. This CDR3 contains 12 residues. The germline V gene has CDR1 SGHTA and CDR2 FQGTGA. V was trimmed by 6 bases and J by 10 bases, leaving 14 bases between them. The chain's CDR3 is CASSSDSLSQYF. The CDR3 bases are TGTGCCAGCAGTTCCGACTCACTGTCGCAGTATTTT.

The chain has TRBV18 and TRBJ1-2, with TRBD1 as a possible D gene (5 bases). The CDR3 totals 14 residues. Germline CDR1 and CDR2: KGHSH and LQKENI. V lost 1 base and J lost 4, with 10 bases in between. The CDR3 protein is CASSPRGRIYGYTF. DNA for the CDR3: TGTGCCAGCTCACCACGGGGACGGATCTATGGCTACACCTTC.